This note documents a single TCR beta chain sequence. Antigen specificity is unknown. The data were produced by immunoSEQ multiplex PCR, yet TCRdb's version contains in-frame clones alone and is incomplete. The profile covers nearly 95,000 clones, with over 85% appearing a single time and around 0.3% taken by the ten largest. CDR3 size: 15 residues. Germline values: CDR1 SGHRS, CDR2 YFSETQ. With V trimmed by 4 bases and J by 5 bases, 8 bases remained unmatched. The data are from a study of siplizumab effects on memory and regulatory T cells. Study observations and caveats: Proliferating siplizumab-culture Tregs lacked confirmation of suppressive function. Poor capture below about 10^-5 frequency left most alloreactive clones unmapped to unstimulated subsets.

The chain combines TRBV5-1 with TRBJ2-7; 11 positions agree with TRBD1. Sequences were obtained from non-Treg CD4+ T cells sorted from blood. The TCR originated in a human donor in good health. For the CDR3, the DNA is TGCGCCAGCAGCCCCGGGACAGGGGGAGGTAACGAGCAGTACTTC. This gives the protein CASSPGTGGGNEQYF.